This TCR beta chain was observed in a study of blood T cell repertoires in COVID-19 (TCRdb year 2020). With regard to the full study: Collaborator samples came from the United States, Italy and Spain and covered acute and convalescent phases of COVID-19. The prospective study material was composed of cDNA or gDNA derived from T cells, B-cell-depleted T cells, or PBMCs. Where available, HLA class I and class II types were taken from metadata supplied by the sample provider and were not determined by assay-based typing. The samples were drawn from the first 160 participants of the ongoing ImmuneRACE study and from roughly 1,300 subjects provided by 6 global collaborators. The repertoires were made available in a free public database intended to serve as a resource for research on the immune response to SARS-CoV-2. Subjects who had been exposed to COVID-19, were actively infected with it, or had recovered from it provided the deeply sampled blood TCRbeta repertoires that made up the dataset. A de-identified subject ID, COVID-19 status, age in years and sex were almost always included in the sample metadata. What the authors observed across the whole study: How much clinical and demographic metadata was included differed by source and by participant, and the metadata was provided uncurated.

The immunoSEQ Assay, a bias-controlled multiplex PCR, was used to amplify TCRbeta CDR3 regions from genomic DNA. The paper's data handling went like this. The number of nucleated cells in each sample was estimated by amplification of reference gene primers within the assay. To quantify the absolute abundance of each unique TCRbeta CDR3 rearrangement, sequence reads were collapsed and filtered. For each sample, productive Simpson clonality was calculated as the square root of Simpson's diversity index across productive rearrangements. The table comes from immuneACCESS by way of TCRdb, which keeps in-frame sequences with V and J called. Part of the clones is missing from these tables; in studies checked, under half for an unresolved V gene and the rest for unknown reasons. The DNA was the basis for D and trimming; V, J and clone size are from that table. The sample includes under 250,000 clones, with 80% to 85% observed a single time. About 2.4% of the sample goes to the ten largest clones.

This clone came up a few times. Its antigen is still unknown. Per-base qualities were not stored, and no clone one base away is much larger. Collaborating institutions collected whole blood in K2EDTA tubes following their own protocols. For TCRbeta analysis, collaborators shipped samples in one of three forms: frozen whole blood, isolated PBMCs, or DNA extracted from either of those sample types. The source material was peripheral blood. This sequence was found in a woman aged 55-75 years with acute or convalescent COVID-19.

The CDR3 region has the sequence CASSGRWNTEAFF. The DNA sequence reads TGTGCCAGCAGTGGGAGATGGAACACTGAAGCTTTCTTT. The V gene is TRBV2 and the J gene is TRBJ1-1, with no D gene named confidently. V lost 4 bases and J lost 1 base; the stretch between them is 7 bases long. CDR1 and CDR2, looked up from the germline V gene, are SNHLY and FYNNEI. The CDR3, cysteine through phenylalanine, is 13 amino acids long. Only the CDR3 part of the read is kept: 39 bases, read in frame from the first base.